The 21 T cell receptor beta chains below come from one sample, sequenced in a study of T-cell reconstitution after alpha-beta-depleted transplantation in children. The authors prepared the TCRbeta library with unique molecular identifiers. TCRdb independently ran MiXCR on the PCR reads; one entry per CDR3 protein. The sample includes 200,000 to 250,000 distinct CDR3 sequences, approximately 9.5% seen only once; the top ten take approximately 6.2%. Material: PBMCs from the stem cell graft donor, obtained from the stem cell graft. The receptors shown here come from a human donor who donated a stem cell graft to a child with acute lymphoblastic leukemia.

The V and J genes are TRBV12-3 or TRBV12-4 and TRBJ2-3; the D is unclear. The ends were cut back, 1 base at V and 7 bases at J, with 15 bases in the middle. The CDR3 is 15 amino acids. CDR3 nucleotides: TGTGCCAGCAGTTTAGGCCTCATTATGGGATATACGCAGTATTTT. It is translated as CASSLGLIMGYTQYF.

This clonotype was detected many times. The rearrangement joins TRBV5-1 to TRBJ1-2; 8 bases line up with TRBD1. This CDR3 comprises 17 residues. V shed 4 bases and J 8 bases; nucleotides not matched to a gene: 19. The germline V gene has CDR1 SGHRS and CDR2 YFSETQ. CDR3 bases: TGCGCCAGCAGCAACTCCGGGACAGGCAGTTCCTGGGAGGGCTACACCTTC. Its translation: CASSNSGTGSSWEGYTF.

This clonotype was detected ten times or more. The chain couples TRBV5-1 to TRBJ2-2; TRBD1 matches 11 bases. Trimming removed 4 bases from V and 7 bases from J; junction bases left unmatched: 3. The CDR3 contains 14 residues. Germline V gene lookup returns CDR1 SGHRS and CDR2 YFSETQ. The CDR3 spells CASSPGTGGGELFF. Here the CDR3 DNA reads TGCGCCAGCAGCCCCGGGACAGGGGGCGGGGAGCTGTTTTTT.

This clonotype was seen ten or more times. The rearrangement links TRBV20-1 to TRBJ2-5; 9 bases are shared with TRBD2. The junction had 8 bases not matched to a gene; V was cut back by 4 bases and J by 5 bases. The CDR3 has 14 amino acids. The V gene's germline CDR1 is DFQATT and CDR2 SNEGSKA (reference sequence). CDR3 DNA: TGCAGTGCTAAGGGGGCGGGGGGGCTGGAGACCCAGTACTTC. This sequence encodes CSAKGAGGLETQYF.

This clonotype was picked up a small number of times. This sequence joins TRBV15 and TRBJ1-1; D may be TRBD1 (5 bases). Germline CDR1 is LNHNV and CDR2 is YYDKDF (reference sequence). The CDR3 contains 13 residues. V dropped 6 bases and J dropped 5 bases, with 13 bases sitting between them. The CDR3 sequence is CATRSRGGTEAFF. The DNA of the CDR3 is TGTGCCACCAGGAGCCGGGGGGGAACTGAAGCTTTCTTT.

This clonotype was observed a handful of times. The chain combines TRBV11-1 with TRBJ2-1; 14 bases agree with TRBD2. The CDR3 sequence is 19 residues long. V shed 5 bases and J 0 bases; nucleotides not matched to a gene: 9. CDR1 is SGHAT, CDR2 FQDESV, per germline (reference sequence). CDR3 residues: CASSPKGLAGGSSYNEQFF. In DNA, the CDR3 is TGTGCCAGCAGCCCGAAAGGACTAGCGGGGGGCAGCTCCTACAATGAGCAGTTCTTC.

The genes are TRBV15 and TRBJ2-5; D may be TRBD1 (5 bases). This CDR3 has 15 amino acids. V was shortened by 0 bases and J by 5 bases, with 13 bases between the two germline ends. Germline CDR1 LNHNV, CDR2 YYDKDF (reference sequence). CDR3 in DNA: TGTGCCACCAGCAGAGATCACACAGGTGTCGAGACCCAGTACTTC. It yields the protein CATSRDHTGVETQYF. Using reference TRBV15 and TRBJ2-5 for the parts outside the CDR3, the full variable domain is DAMVIQNPRYQVTQFGKPVTLSCSQTLNHNVMYWYQQKSSQAPKLLFHYYDKDFNNEADTPDNFQSRRPNTSFCFLDIRSPGLGDTAMYLCATSRDHTGVETQYFGPGTRLLVL.

This clonotype was seen more than once but under ten times. This chain links TRBV6-4 with TRBJ2-1; D remains unclear. Between the trimmed V and J ends, which lost 8 bases and 0 bases, there was a span of 8 bases. Germline CDR1 MRHNA, CDR2 SNTAGT. CDR3 length: 13 amino acids. CDR3 nucleotide sequence: TGTGCCAGCGCCTTGAGCTCCTACAATGAGCAGTTCTTC. Its translation is CASALSSYNEQFF.

This clonotype has ten or more counts. The V call is TRBV24-1, the J call TRBJ2-7, with a weak D call TRBD2 (5 bases). Germline CDR1 and CDR2: KGHDR and SFDVKD. This CDR3 region has 20 residues. Between the trimmed V and J ends, which lost 2 bases and 7 bases, there was a span of 32 bases. The CDR3 spells CATSDSTPHFEGRTPGEQYF. DNA of the CDR3: TGTGCCACCAGTGATTCTACTCCCCACTTCGAAGGTAGAACGCCGGGAGAGCAGTACTTC.

This clonotype was seen many times. The gene calls are TRBV2 and TRBJ1-2, with 11 bases matching TRBD1. Unmatched junction bases numbered 17, after V lost 3 bases and J lost 8 bases. The CDR3 extends over 18 amino acids. The germline V gene encodes CDR1 SNHLY and CDR2 FYNNEI. The CDR3 spells CASSDEVRGQGGVGGYTF. CDR3 in DNA: TGTGCCAGCAGTGATGAAGTTCGGGGACAGGGGGGAGTAGGCGGCTACACCTTC.

There are a few counts of this clonotype. The rearrangement joins TRBV5-1 to TRBJ2-1; the D gene is possibly TRBD1 (5 bases). The CDR3 is 15 residues long. The V and J ends lost 0 bases and 4 bases respectively, with 11 bases between them. Germline values: CDR1 SGHRS, CDR2 YFSETQ. The CDR3 coding sequence is TGCGCCAGCAGCTTGGCCCCCTCAGGGTACAATGAGCAGTTCTTC. Amino acids: CASSLAPSGYNEQFF. The full variable domain, rest sourced from reference TRBV5-1 and TRBJ2-1, is KAGVTQTPRYLIKTRGQQVTLSCSPISGHRSVSWYQQTPGQGLQFLFEYFSETQRNKGNFPGRFSGRQFSNSRSEMNVSTLELGDSALYLCASSLAPSGYNEQFFGPGTRLTVL.

The gene calls are TRBV7-2 and TRBJ2-7; D gene uncertain. The ends were cut back, 4 bases at V and 3 bases at J, with 10 bases in the middle. The CDR3 covers 13 residues. The germline V gene has CDR1 SGHTA and CDR2 FQGNSA. CDR3 loop: CASSSILIYEQYF. CDR3 nucleotides: TGTGCCAGCAGCTCAATTCTCATCTACGAGCAGTACTTC.

The chain couples TRBV5-1 to TRBJ2-1; no clear D. Germline loops: CDR1 SGHRS, CDR2 YFSETQ. This CDR3 is 14 amino acids long. Deletions cut 4 bases from V and 8 bases from J, with 16 bases between. The CDR3 coding sequence is TGCGCCAGCAGCCCCCGAGGTGTTACCGATGAGCAGTTCTTC. It translates to CASSPRGVTDEQFF. Drawing the rest from reference TRBV5-1 and TRBJ2-1, the complete variable domain is KAGVTQTPRYLIKTRGQQVTLSCSPISGHRSVSWYQQTPGQGLQFLFEYFSETQRNKGNFPGRFSGRQFSNSRSEMNVSTLELGDSALYLCASSPRGVTDEQFFGPGTRLTVL.

At least ten counts were recorded for this clonotype. This sequence joins TRBV5-1 and TRBJ2-7; D is tentatively TRBD1 or TRBD2 (6 bases each). V was shortened by 4 bases and J by 6 bases, with 17 bases between the two germline ends. This CDR3 region has 14 residues. Germline CDR1 SGHRS, CDR2 YFSETQ. The CDR3, as DNA: TGCGCCAGCAGCCGAGGGAGTGGGGGGCTCGAGCAGTACTTC. Protein: CASSRGSGGLEQYF.

This clonotype was detected many times. The chain has TRBV5-6 and TRBJ1-6, with D unclear. Trimming took off 0 bases at V and 0 bases at J, with 7 bases between the two ends. CDR3 length: 16 amino acids. Germline V gene lookup returns CDR1 SGHDT and CDR2 YYEEEE. Here the CDR3 DNA reads TGTGCCAGCAGCTTGGAAGGGAGCTCCTATAATTCACCCCTCCACTTT. Amino acids: CASSLEGSSYNSPLHF.

This clonotype was seen ten or more times. The chain uses TRBV12-3 or TRBV12-4 and TRBJ2-5; D uncertain. V shed 6 bases and J shed 5 bases, with 13 bases lying between them. CDR3 length: 13 residues. The CDR3 nucleotides are TGTGCCAGCAGCCTACAACAACGCGAGACCCAGTACTTC. Translation: CASSLQQRETQYF.

This clonotype was detected ten times or more. V usage is TRBV11-2 and J usage is TRBJ2-1, with D hard to call. V was shortened by 0 bases and J by 6 bases, with 9 bases between the two germline ends. The germline V gene encodes CDR1 SGHAT and CDR2 FQNNGV. The CDR3 covers 14 residues. CDR3 amino acids: CASSLDSTVNEQFF. The CDR3 nucleotides read TGTGCCAGCAGCTTAGATAGTACAGTCAATGAGCAGTTCTTC. The whole variable domain, filled in from reference TRBV11-2 and TRBJ2-1, reads EAGVAQSPRYKIIEKRQSVAFWCNPISGHATLYWYQQILGQGPKLLIQFQNNGVVDDSQLPKDRFSAERLKGVDSTLKIQPAKLEDSAVYLCASSLDSTVNEQFFGPGTRLTVL.

This clonotype has just a few counts. V usage is TRBV20-1 and J usage is TRBJ1-2, with TRBD1 as a possible D gene (5 bases). V lost 1 base to trimming and J lost 7 bases, with 16 bases between them. CDR3 length: 14 residues. The germline V gene has CDR1 DFQATT and CDR2 SNEGSKA (reference sequence). CDR3 loop: CSARVVREYPGYTF. The CDR3 DNA is TGCAGTGCTAGAGTTGTCAGGGAATATCCTGGCTACACCTTC.

This clonotype was seen many times. The chain joins TRBV5-1 to TRBJ2-3, with a weak D call TRBD2 (5 bases). CDR3 length: 15 residues. CDR1 is SGHRS and CDR2 is YFSETQ in the germline V gene. V was trimmed by 6 bases and J by 2 bases, leaving 16 bases between them. CDR3: CASTSGGYATDTQYF. CDR3 DNA sequence: TGCGCCAGCACCTCAGGAGGTTATGCCACAGATACGCAGTATTTT.

This clonotype was seen a handful of times. This chain connects TRBV6-5 to TRBJ1-2, with D possibly being TRBD1 (5 bases). The V end was cut by 6 bases, the J end by 8 bases, with 13 bases between. CDR3 length: 12 residues. Per germline, CDR1 MNHEY and CDR2 SVGAGI. For the CDR3, the DNA is TGTGCCAGCAGCCCCCCAGGGAGAGGCTACACCTTC. It encodes CASSPPGRGYTF.

A few counts support this clonotype. The chain carries TRBV29-1 and TRBJ1-2, with TRBD1 identical over 9 bases. The germline V gene encodes CDR1 SQVTM and CDR2 ANQGSEA. V lost 3 bases, J lost 4 bases, and 6 bases stayed unmatched. The CDR3 is 14 residues long. CDR3 region: CSVDMGQGFYGYTF. For the CDR3, the DNA is TGCAGCGTTGATATGGGACAGGGTTTCTATGGCTACACCTTC.